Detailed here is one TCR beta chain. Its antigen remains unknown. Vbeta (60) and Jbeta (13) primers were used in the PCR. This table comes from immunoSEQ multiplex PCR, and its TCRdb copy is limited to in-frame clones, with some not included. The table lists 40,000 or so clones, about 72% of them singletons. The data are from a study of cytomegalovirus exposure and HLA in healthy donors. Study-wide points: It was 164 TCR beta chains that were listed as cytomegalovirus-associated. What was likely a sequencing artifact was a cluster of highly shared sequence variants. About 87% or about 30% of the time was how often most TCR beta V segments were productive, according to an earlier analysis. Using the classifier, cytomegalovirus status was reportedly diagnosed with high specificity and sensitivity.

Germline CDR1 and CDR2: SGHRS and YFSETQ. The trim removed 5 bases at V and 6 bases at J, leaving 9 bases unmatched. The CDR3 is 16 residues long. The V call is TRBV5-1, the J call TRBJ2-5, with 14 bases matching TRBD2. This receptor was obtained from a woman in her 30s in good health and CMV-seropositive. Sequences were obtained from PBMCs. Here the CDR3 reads CASSPGLAGGHKTQYF. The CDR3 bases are TGCGCCAGCAGTCCCGGACTAGCGGGAGGACATAAGACCCAGTACTTC.